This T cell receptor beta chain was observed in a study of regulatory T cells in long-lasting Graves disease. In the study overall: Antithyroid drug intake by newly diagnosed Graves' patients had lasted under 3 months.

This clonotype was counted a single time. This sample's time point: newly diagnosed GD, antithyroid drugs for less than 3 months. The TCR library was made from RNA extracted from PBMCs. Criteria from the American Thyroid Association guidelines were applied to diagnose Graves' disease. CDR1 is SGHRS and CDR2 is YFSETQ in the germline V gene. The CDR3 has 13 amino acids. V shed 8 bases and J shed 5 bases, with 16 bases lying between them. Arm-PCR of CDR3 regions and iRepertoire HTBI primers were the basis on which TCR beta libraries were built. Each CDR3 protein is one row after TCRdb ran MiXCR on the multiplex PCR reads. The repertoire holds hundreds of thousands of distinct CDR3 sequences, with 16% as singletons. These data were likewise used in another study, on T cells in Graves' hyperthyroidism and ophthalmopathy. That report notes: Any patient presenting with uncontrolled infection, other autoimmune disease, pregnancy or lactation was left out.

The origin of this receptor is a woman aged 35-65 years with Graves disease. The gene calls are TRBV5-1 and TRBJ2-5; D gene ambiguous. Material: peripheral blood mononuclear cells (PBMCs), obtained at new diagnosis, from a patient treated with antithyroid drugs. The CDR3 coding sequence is TGCGCCAGTAACCGGCAGGTTCACGAGACCCAGTACTTC. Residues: CASNRQVHETQYF.